This T cell receptor (beta chain) was observed in a study of cytomegalovirus exposure and HLA in healthy donors. Regarding the study as a whole: Through in vitro validation, a few CMV-associated chains were shown to be specific for CMV antigens. A highly shared variant cluster was judged a likely technical artifact. The study found most TCR sequences rare, yet found some public TCRs in many donors.

Note on this clone: Antigen unknown.

Trimming cost V 4 bases and J 4 bases, with 11 bases left between them. The germline gives CDR1 SGHRS, CDR2 YFSETQ. The CDR3 has 14 residues. A multiplex PCR was run with 60 Vbeta primers and 13 Jbeta primers. Authors' data handling: Counted up in a later analysis, unique TCR beta chains came to about 80 million, with about 9.9 million shared. Only in-frame clones appear in the TCRdb table, and some are missing; sequencing was by immunoSEQ multiplex PCR. From that table come the V and J calls and clone size; the DNA was used to work out D and trimming. The data contain 160,000 or so clones, roughly four fifths of them singletons.

V usage is TRBV5-1 and J usage is TRBJ2-2; D may be TRBD2 (6 bases). This sequence originates from a middle-aged woman in good health and CMV-seronegative. What was sequenced was PBMCs. CDR3 amino acids: CASSHRGSTGELFF. DNA for the CDR3: TGCGCCAGCAGCCATCGGGGGTCCACCGGGGAGCTGTTTTTT.